One and the same sample provided the 20 T cell receptor beta chains below, sequenced in a study of CD8+ T cells in alopecia areata. Extracted from the samples, RNA was reverse transcribed into cDNA to serve as the sequencing template. This table comes from immunoSEQ multiplex PCR, and its TCRdb copy is limited to in-frame clones, with some not included. Sampling found about 270,000 clones, none seen once. Cutaneous lymph nodes were pooled and cells sorted by CD4, CD8alpha, NKG2D, NKG2ACE and more. Source material: CD4+ T cells sorted from a lymph node. These TCRs come from a C3H/HeJ mouse with alopecia areata. Mice of this strain are of MHC haplotype H2-k.

Only a few counts were recorded for this clone. Mouse gene names and germline throughout. The read ends 4 residues before the CDR3 terminus; that terminus is restored from the germline J gene. The identical CDR3 is also encoded by other nucleotide sequences in the sample. V gene TRBV1 combines with J gene TRBJ2-1, with 12 bases fitting TRBD2. Germline-derived CDR1 and CDR2 are NSQYPW and LRSPGD (reference sequence). This CDR3 is built from 15 residues. Trimming cost V 3 bases and J 4 bases; bases outside gene matches: 1. The CDR3 reads CTCSAGTGGYAEQFF. Incomplete CDR3 DNA: TGCACCTGCAGTGCCGGGACTGGGGGGTATGCT.

In this sample, this clone turned up a few times. Gene names are mouse gene names. The read ends 4 residues before the CDR3 terminus; that terminus is restored from the germline J gene. V is TRBV19 and J is TRBJ2-2, with 7 bases that match TRBD2. Germline values: CDR1 FNHDT, CDR2 SITEND (reference sequence). This CDR3 comprises 15 residues. V lost 1 base to trimming and J lost 6 bases; unmatched junction nucleotides: 6. CDR3 in amino acids: CASSITLGVPGQLYF. The covered CDR3 bases are TGTGCCAGCAGTATAACCCTGGGGGTCCCCGGG.

As concerns this clone: Genes and germline come from the mouse. The CDR3 goes on 4 residues after the read ends, and that part is filled in from the germline J gene. The chain joins TRBV17 to TRBJ2-7; 7 nucleotides align to TRBD1. Germline loops: CDR1 MNHDT, CDR2 YYDKIL. There are 14 residues in the CDR3. J was trimmed by 3 bases and V by 1 base; bases with no gene match: 3. The CDR3 protein is CASSRVGTDYEQYF. The sequenced part of the CDR3 DNA is TGTGCTAGCAGTAGAGTCGGGACAGACTAT.

Comments on this clone: Genes and germline come from the mouse. Read coverage stops 4 residues before the CDR3 terminus; the germline J gene supplies the remainder. The chain recombines TRBV5 with TRBJ2-1; a possible D gene is TRBD1 (5 bases). CDR1 is LGHNA, CDR2 YNLKQL, per germline (reference sequence). The length of the CDR3 is 13 residues. V lost 4 bases and J 4 bases, leaving 8 bases between the germline ends. Partial CDR3 DNA: TGTGCCAGCAGCCGACAGTCTTATGCT. It translates to CASSRQSYA. The entire CDR3 protein is CASSRQSYAEQFF.

About this clone: Gene names follow the mouse nomenclature. The CDR3 DNA, read in part, is TGTGCCAGCAGCTTTTCTGCCACCGGG. This codes for CASSFSATG. The full CDR3 sequence reads CASSFSATGQLYF. The gene calls are TRBV4 and TRBJ2-2; D not certain. The CDR3 end is not reached by the read, which stops 4 residues before it; the germline J gene fills it in. Germline V gene sequence: CDR1 LGHDT, CDR2 YNNKQL (reference sequence). The CDR3 loop spans 13 amino acids. The V gene lost 4 bases and the J gene lost 4 bases, with 7 bases spanning the gap.

A few counts support this clone. Mouse names are used for the genes. Other DNA sequences in this sample translate to the same CDR3. The CDR3 bases that were read are TGTGCCAGCAGCACCGGGACAGGCTATGCT. This codes for CASSTGTGYA. The whole CDR3 sequence is CASSTGTGYAEQFF. V usage is TRBV19 and J usage is TRBJ2-1, with 8 bases lining up with TRBD1. The read terminates 4 residues before the CDR3 end, so the remaining end is supplied by the germline J gene. The J segment lost 3 bases and the V segment lost 5 bases, leaving 4 bases of the junction unmatched. Germline V gives CDR1 FNHDT, CDR2 SITEND (reference sequence). CDR3 length: 14 residues.

Note on this clone: Mouse gene names apply. Read coverage stops 4 residues before the CDR3 terminus; the germline J gene supplies the remainder. The chain is built from TRBV13-1 and TRBJ2-5, with D possibly matching TRBD1 (6 bases). Germline V gives CDR1 NSHNY, CDR2 SYGAGN. V was clipped by 3 bases and J by 3 bases, with 11 bases between them. CDR3 length: 14 residues. The CDR3 loop is CASSADRKQDTQYF. CDR3 DNA, as far as it was read: TGTGCCAGCAGTGCGGACAGAAAACAAGAC.

A few counts support this clone. Mouse gene names and germline throughout. The read terminates 4 residues ahead of where the CDR3 ends, so the germline J gene completes it. J is TRBJ1-2 and V is TRBV13-1, with D perhaps matching TRBD1 (6 bases). The germline gives CDR1 NSHNY, CDR2 SYGAGN. The CDR3 totals 13 residues. The CDR3 reads CASSTGGAFDYTF. The sequenced part of the CDR3 DNA is TGTGCCAGCAGTACTGGGGGGGCCTTC.

This clone showed up just a few times. The genes and germline here are from mouse. The missing CDR3 end, 4 residues past where the read stops, is filled in from the germline J gene. Other DNA sequences of this sample code for an identical CDR3. This rearrangement joins TRBV14 to TRBJ1-1, with TRBD1 identical over 8 bases. V shed 4 bases, J shed 1 base, and the junction held 3 bases outside the gene matches. CDR1 is SGHDT, CDR2 FRDEAV, per germline. The CDR3 totals 14 residues. CDR3 DNA, as far as it was read: TGTGCCAGCAGTCCCGGACAGGGGAACACA. This codes for CASSPGQGNT. The whole CDR3 reads CASSPGQGNTEVFF. Together with reference TRBV14 and TRBJ1-1, the CDR3 gives the full variable domain: EAGVTQSPRYAVLQEGQAVSFWCDPISGHDTLYWYQQPRDQGPQLLVYFRDEAVIDNSQLPSDRFSAVRPKGTNSTLKIQSAKQGDTATYLCASSPGQGNTEVFFGKGTRLTVV.

This clone was observed a handful of times. The germline and genes are mouse ones. The sequenced fragment ends 4 residues before the CDR3 boundary, so the rest is inferred from the germline J gene. The V call is TRBV13-2, the J call TRBJ2-1, with D tentatively TRBD1 (6 bases). This CDR3 has 15 amino acids. Trimming left V 2 bases short and J 4 bases short, with 13 bases between. In germline, CDR1 is NNHNN, CDR2 SYGAGS (reference sequence). CDR3 in amino acids: CASGDPGESYAEQFF. The CDR3 bases that were read are TGTGCCAGCGGTGACCCAGGGGAGAGTTATGCT.

The sample holds a few counts of this clone. Germline and genes here are mouse. Read data end 3 residues before the CDR3 end; the end is taken from the germline J gene. V usage is TRBV13-3 and J usage is TRBJ1-6; 9 bases align to TRBD1. TRBJ1-6 is an ORF; its function is uncertain. This CDR3 region has 16 residues. V gave up 0 bases and J gave up 5 bases; unmatched junction bases: 3. Germline CDR1 NNHDY, CDR2 SYVADS. The covered CDR3 bases are TGTGCCAGCAGTGATGAGGGACAGGGCCATAATTCGCCC. Its protein product is CASSDEGQGHNSP. The CDR3 in its entirety is CASSDEGQGHNSPLYF.

This clone has only a few counts. Gene names and germline refer to mouse. The read ends 4 residues early relative to the CDR3; the germline J gene fills the gap. The J gene is TRBJ2-7, the V gene TRBV17; a possible D gene is TRBD2 (6 bases). Trimming cost V 3 bases and J 3 bases, with 12 bases left between them. The CDR3 runs 14 residues. CDR1 and CDR2 from the germline V gene are MNHDT and YYDKIL. CDR3 protein: CASSRTGPSYEQYF. The covered CDR3 bases are TGTGCTAGCAGTAGGACTGGACCCAGCTAT.

This clone was detected a few times. Gene names and germline match the mouse. Read coverage stops 4 residues before the CDR3 terminus; the germline J gene supplies the remainder. The J gene is TRBJ2-4, the V gene TRBV1; no clear D. V shed 2 bases and J shed 0 bases, with 9 bases lying between them. CDR1 NSQYPW and CDR2 LRSPGD come from the germline V gene (reference sequence). The CDR3 has 15 amino acids. Incomplete CDR3 DNA: TGCACCTGCAGTGCACCTTCGACAAGTCAAAAC. Translated: CTCSAPSTSQN. The whole CDR3 sequence reads CTCSAPSTSQNTLYF.

Turning to this clone: Gene names and germline refer to mouse. The read stops 4 residues short of the end of the CDR3; the missing end is completed from the germline J gene. The rearrangement uses TRBV1 and TRBJ1-1; D not certain. The CDR3 runs to 14 residues. V lost 1 base, J lost 0 bases, and 6 bases lay in between. The germline gives CDR1 NSQYPW, CDR2 LRSPGD (reference sequence). The CDR3 here is CTCSAAQANTEVFF. The CDR3 bases that were read are TGCACCTGCAGTGCAGCCCAGGCAAACACA.

This clone has a handful of counts. The genes are named according to mouse. The read stops 4 residues short of the end of the CDR3; the missing end is completed from the germline J gene. The chain employs TRBV1 and TRBJ1-1; D is undetermined. This CDR3 comprises 13 residues. CDR1 is NSQYPW, CDR2 LRSPGD, per germline (reference sequence). Trimming removed 0 bases at V and 4 bases at J, with 6 bases between. The CDR3 here is CTCSAEYSTEVFF. CDR3 DNA (partial): TGCACCTGCAGTGCAGAGTACTCCACA.

Sample share makes this clone medium-sized. Here the gene names and germline are mouse. The read terminates 4 residues ahead of where the CDR3 ends, so the germline J gene completes it. The rearrangement uses TRBV13-1 and TRBJ2-3, with 8 bases matching TRBD1. This CDR3 has 16 amino acids. In germline, CDR1 is NSHNY, CDR2 SYGAGN. Trimming at V came to 0 bases and at J to 1 base, leaving 4 bases not matched to a gene. This chain's CDR3 is CASSDVRGRGAETLYF. The DNA read from the CDR3 is TGTGCCAGCAGTGATGTCAGGGGGCGCGGTGCAGAA.

The sample holds a few counts of this clone. Gene names denote mouse genes. The read falls 4 residues short of the CDR3 end, and the missing part is taken from the germline J gene. The rearrangement links TRBV13-3 to TRBJ2-2, with unresolved D. CDR3 length: 14 residues. CDR1 is NNHDY, CDR2 SYVADS, per germline. Trimming took 0 bases from V and 3 from J, leaving 6 bases between them. The part of the CDR3 DNA that was read is TGTGCCAGCAGTGATGGTAGGGACACCGGG. Translating gives CASSDGRDTG. The full CDR3 is CASSDGRDTGQLYF. The whole variable domain, remainder taken from reference TRBV13-3 and TRBJ2-2, is EAAVTQSPRSKVAVTGGKVTLSCHQTNNHDYMYWYRQDTGHGLRLIHYSYVADSTEKGDIPDGYKASRPSQENFSLILELASLSQTAVYFCASSDGRDTGQLYFGEGSKLTVL.

For this clone: Mouse gene names apply. The read ends 4 residues before the CDR3 terminus; that terminus is restored from the germline J gene. The rearrangement links TRBV1 to TRBJ2-3; 9 bases fit TRBD2. V lost 4 bases to trimming and J lost 1 base; unmatched junction nucleotides: 3. The CDR3 has 15 amino acids. Looked up from germline, CDR1 is NSQYPW and CDR2 is LRSPGD (reference sequence). The part of the CDR3 DNA that was read is TGCACCTGCAGTGAACTGGGGGGTGGTGCAGAA. This gives the protein CTCSELGGGAE. The whole CDR3 sequence reads CTCSELGGGAETLYF.

A note on this clone: The gene names given are mouse names. The read terminates 4 residues before the CDR3 end, so the remaining end is supplied by the germline J gene. The sample has other DNA sequences that encode this CDR3 too. V and J are TRBV5 and TRBJ1-1, with 10 bases fitting TRBD1. CDR1 LGHNA and CDR2 YNLKQL come from the germline V gene (reference sequence). The CDR3 runs 15 residues. Trimming cost V 3 bases and J 0 bases; bases outside gene matches: 1. CDR3 in amino acids: CASSQGQGSNTEVFF. The CDR3 DNA, read in part, is TGTGCCAGCAGCCAGGGACAGGGGTCAAACACA.

Regarding this clone: Germline and genes here are mouse. The read terminates 4 residues before the CDR3 end, so the remaining end is supplied by the germline J gene. The chain couples TRBV1 to TRBJ2-1; D is perhaps TRBD2 (7 bases). Germline V gene lookup returns CDR1 NSQYPW and CDR2 LRSPGD (reference sequence). V lost 4 bases and J lost 3, with 13 bases in between. The CDR3 totals 15 residues. The part of the CDR3 DNA that was read is TGCACCTGCAGTGACATCTGGGGGCTCTATGCT. It codes for CTCSDIWGLYA. The whole CDR3 region reads CTCSDIWGLYAEQFF.